This T cell receptor beta chain was sequenced in a study of Graves' ophthalmopathy and Graves' hyperthyroidism (dated by TCRdb to between 2018 and 2020). Context from the whole study: Peripheral blood was collected before any treatment was given, at the time of initial diagnosis. TCR beta repertoire signatures were used to distinguish Graves' ophthalmopathy from Graves' hyperthyroidism and to predict progression to ophthalmopathy. In total, under 150 blood samples were TCR-sequenced: approximately 42 ophthalmopathy, approximately 75 hyperthyroidism and some 17 hyperthyroidism-to-ophthalmopathy patients. Following sampling, methimazole starting at 30 mg daily was administered to hyperthyroidism patients, and high-dose intravenous methylprednisolone was administered to ophthalmopathy patients. T-cell repertoires of thyroid tissue and blood were compared in over 5 hyperthyroidism patients. To explore V-J signatures distinguishing ophthalmopathy from hyperthyroidism, a discovery set of around 97 patients (around 44 ophthalmopathy, 55 to 60 stable hyperthyroidism) was enrolled. The independent validation cohort included some 19 hyperthyroidism patients plus 17 patients who later progressed from hyperthyroidism to ophthalmopathy.

V was cut back by 6 bases and J by 3 bases, leaving a gap of 15 bases between them. The CDR3 covers 15 residues, taking in both the cysteine and the phenylalanine. Of the read, only the CDR3 DNA is kept; its 45 bases are in frame from base 1. Reading the germline V gene gives CDR1 SGHTA and CDR2 FQGNSA. As regards this clonotype: No antigen is known for it. Per-base quality was not reported, and no clone a single base away is much larger than it.

TCR beta CDR3 regions were amplified from RNA transcripts for repertoire sequencing. The first round of RT-PCR was done with HTBI primers and the Qiagen OneStep RT-PCR kit, and was followed by a second round of multiplex PCR, then size selection and purification. Libraries were sequenced paired-end with 100 bp reads on an Illumina HiSeq2000. For the original study's pipeline: SOAPnuke was used to process the reads, throwing out any read that had adapters, had uncalled bases, had a mean Phred below 15, or lacked an exact constant-primer or identifier match. High-quality paired reads were merged with COPE v1.2.5. Each unique nucleotide sequence was defined as a clonotype, and clonotypes were aligned to IMGT TRB V, D and J references with MiTCR v1.1. The analysis was limited to V-J combinations with a frequency above 0.0001, which together covered 98% to 99.2% of repertoires. For each V-J combination, a TCR clonal expansion and chaos score was defined as F50 clonal expansion divided by the chaos observed in the TCRdist matrix. Welch's t-statistics and random forest were used to narrow the features down to 13 V-J combinations, which were then fed into a naive Bayes classifier. The similarity between thyroid and blood repertoires was quantified using the Morisita-Horn index. The raw public reads went through TCRdb reprocessing: fastp at Q25, MiXCR clone calling, in-frame beta chains kept. Identical CDR3 protein sequences are pooled into one entry, listed with their most common genes and DNA. TCRdb, rather than the study authors, made the V and J calls. The sample data list 240,000 or so distinct CDR3 sequences, and around 42% of these were observed just once. Around half of the sample belongs to the ten largest clones.

Ophthalmopathy patients were characterized by moderately to severely active disease, a Clinical Activity Score of at least 3, a NOSPECS grade of at least 4, and a disease duration under 3 months. Patients with other autoimmune diseases, uncontrolled infections, pregnancy or lactation were excluded. Clinical symptoms, serum thyroxine, TRAb, thyroid ultrasound and orbital computed tomography were used for diagnosis. Ficoll-Paque density gradient centrifugation was used to isolate PBMCs from around 9.1 ml of fresh peripheral blood. Total RNA was extracted using Trizol reagent, and RNA quality was checked on an Agilent 2100 Bioanalyzer. On the study overall, not on this receptor specifically: Sample size was not predetermined statistically, and investigators were not blinded to group allocation. In cross-validation, the 13-signature model distinguished ophthalmopathy from stable hyperthyroidism with almost 90% sensitivity and approximately 81% specificity, and in the test set the corresponding values were approximately 80% and 68%. Most expanded thyroid clonotypes with frequency above 0.001 were also detected in blood, suggesting blood repertoires may reflect the thyroid immune response. In validation, the model predicted ophthalmopathy progression with over 60% sensitivity and around 72% specificity; about a dozen predicted patients were CT-confirmed with GO in a median of around 6.5 months.

Sequencing used peripheral blood. The sequence is built from TRBV7-2 and TRBJ1-5; the D gene cannot be resolved reliably. The receptor was isolated from an adult man with Graves' ophthalmopathy. In nucleotide form, the sequence is TGTGCCAGCAGACGCCCGGACGGGCTCAATCAGCCCCAGCATTTT. This encodes CASRRPDGLNQPQHF.